Sequencing of this T cell receptor beta chain was carried out in a study of CD8 T cells in Susac syndrome (dated by TCRdb to about 2019). Study-level background: Of the Susac syndrome patients who were sequenced, roughly 6 had clinically active disease and roughly eight were in clinical remission. The study used repertoire sequencing to test whether antigen drove CD8+ T cell activation and differentiation in Susac syndrome. At blood withdrawal, Susac syndrome patients were therapy-naive, treated with corticosteroids (with IVIg additionally given to some), or treated with IVIg alone. General study outcomes and caveats: The number of individuals in the TCR sequencing and HLA analysis was recognized as being relatively small. In patients with Susac syndrome, the CD4+ T cell repertoire showed no detectable clonal expansion.

RNA was extracted with the RNeasy kit and roughly 0.5 to 1 ug was reverse transcribed using random hexamers. The immunoSEQ multiplex PCR assay, which covers 54 Vbeta and 13 Jbeta segments, was used to amplify TCR beta CDR3 regions. PCR amplification bias was corrected by using a synthetic template baseline for primer optimization and computational correction. The study's processing was this. Reads were annotated to V, D and J genes per IMGT and analyzed with immunoSEQ Analyzer, keeping only productive sequences. Clonality was calculated as one minus the Shannon entropy normalized by log2 of the number of productive unique sequences. For each patient and control, public and private clones were evaluated within the 100 most prevalent clones. Susac-specific clones were defined as absent from healthy and MS cohorts, approximately 1,000 published viral clones and other ImmuneACCESS disease sequences. The public reads were reanalyzed by TCRdb: fastp trimming at Q25, MiXCR alignment, in-frame beta chains only. Each entry is one CDR3 protein sequence, shown with its most common DNA and genes. V and J calls and clone size were set by TCRdb, not the authors. Within this sample are roughly 220,000 distinct CDR3 sequences, with approximately 94% of them counted one time only. In total, the top ten clones hold approximately 0.15% of the sample.

Peripheral blood CD8+ and CD4+ T cells from healthy donors, Susac syndrome patients and multiple sclerosis patients were profiled using high-throughput TCR beta sequencing. Susac syndrome patients met recently defined diagnostic criteria for definite or probable disease. Bulk CD8+ and CD4+ T cells were purified by magnetic negative isolation, whereas CD8+ TEMRA cells were enriched by FACS. Blood was drawn into EDTA tubes, processed within 24 hours, and PBMCs were isolated by density gradient centrifugation. PBMCs destined for TCR sequencing were cryopreserved in liquid nitrogen and later thawed in a 37 °C water bath. The sorted or isolated CD4+, CD8+ and CD8+ TEMRA cells had a purity of 90% or higher. A note on this clonotype: This clone's antigen is unknown. No quality values exist for individual bases; no much larger clone is one base distant.

V loses 2 bases of germline sequence and J loses 1 base, and the interval between the two ends is 15 bases. The CDR3 runs 18 residues from the cysteine to the phenylalanine. Only CDR3 DNA is held: 54 bases, read in frame from base 1. Looking up the germline V gene yields CDR1 SGHTA and CDR2 FQGTGA. The chain is assembled from TRBV7-3 and TRBJ2-6, and possibly TRBD1, on 6 matching bases. The specimen sequenced was CD4+ T cells from PBMCs. This sequence originates from a human donor with Susac syndrome. The CDR3 protein is CASSLLGQSVSGANVLTF. The DNA sequence is as follows: TGTGCCAGCAGCTTATTAGGACAGTCCGTTTCTGGGGCCAACGTCCTGACTTTC.